This section outlines one T cell receptor beta chain sequence together with its context. CDR1 and CDR2 (germline): SGHRS, YFSETQ. The CDR3 length is 15 residues. V shed 4 bases and J shed 3 bases, with 13 bases lying between them. This entry is derived from a study of cytomegalovirus exposure and HLA in healthy donors. Both 60 Vbeta primers and 13 Jbeta primers went into the PCR. The protocol was immunoSEQ multiplex PCR, while the TCRdb copy is restricted to in-frame clones and leaves out a portion. Of 250,000 or so clones listed, 80% to 85% are singletons. Sequenced sample: PBMCs. The receptor was isolated from a woman aged 60-75 years in good health and CMV-seropositive. V is TRBV5-1 and J is TRBJ1-4; the D gene is possibly TRBD1 (6 bases). This CDR3 is CASSAQGLPNEKLFF. In DNA, the CDR3 is TGCGCCAGCAGCGCACAGGGTTTGCCTAATGAAAAACTGTTTTTT.